Listed below are T cell receptor beta chains from one sample, sequenced in a study of shared clonotypes between healthy human individuals. The repertoire was sequenced with immunoSEQ multiplex PCR; TCRdb's copy has only in-frame clones and lacks some. This sample yields under 600,000 clones, of which roughly 79% are seen a single time; around 12% belongs to the top ten. The sample was PBMCs. Receptor source: a woman in her 40s in good health. Some clones in this sample may be carry-over from other donors' samples. Both conserved end residues are part of each CDR3. A D gene is named only where the DNA matches it firmly. Where a row states a size, it is once, few, many or the class of an expanded clone; other rows omit it.

d_call j_call clone_size v_call cdr3_aa cdr3_nt
TRBD2 TRBJ2-7 - TRBV7-2 CASSPLQREEYEQYF TGTGCCAGCAGCCCACTGCAGCGGGAGGAATACGAGCAGTACTTC
- TRBJ2-1 - TRBV28 CASSFFSNEQFF TGTGCCAGCAGTTTTTTCAGCAATGAGCAGTTCTTC
- TRBJ1-6 - TRBV7-2 CASSINSGWGSPLHF TGTGCCAGCAGCATTAATTCAGGGTGGGGTTCACCCCTCCACTTT
TRBD2 TRBJ2-7 - TRBV9 CASSVGTGGFGEQYF TGTGCCAGCAGCGTAGGTACGGGAGGGTTTGGCGAGCAGTACTTC
TRBD1 TRBJ1-2 - TRBV18 CASSPRQGAYDYGYTF TGTGCCAGCTCACCCAGACAGGGGGCGTATGACTATGGCTACACCTTC
- TRBJ2-5 - TRBV9 CASSVGQIDQTQYF TGTGCCAGCAGCGTCGGCCAGATTGATCAGACCCAGTACTTC
TRBD1 TRBJ1-2 - TRBV5-1 CASSADRAYGYTF TGCGCCAGCAGCGCGGACAGGGCCTATGGCTACACCTTC
- TRBJ2-5 - TRBV7-9 CASSSLETQYF TGTGCCAGCAGCTCACTGGAGACCCAGTACTTC
- TRBJ1-4 - TRBV28 CASSLVGTGGEKLFF TGTGCCAGCAGTTTAGTGGGGACGGGGGGTGAAAAACTGTTTTTT
- TRBJ1-2 - TRBV7-9 CASSKSPNYGYTF TGTGCCAGCAGTAAATCACCTAACTATGGCTACACCTTC
- TRBJ1-2 - TRBV2 CASVDGATLYGYTF TGTGCCAGCGTAGACGGAGCCACTTTGTATGGCTACACCTTC
- TRBJ1-5 - TRBV28 CASSFPRRGGNQPQHF TGTGCCAGCAGTTTCCCGAGACGGGGGGGCAATCAGCCCCAGCATTTT
- TRBJ1-6 - TRBV2 CASRGGPGYNSPLHF TGTGCCAGCAGGGGGGGACCGGGTTATAATTCACCCCTCCACTTT
- TRBJ2-1 few TRBV9 CASSVGRFNEQFF TGTGCCAGCAGCGTAGGGCGGTTCAATGAGCAGTTCTTC
TRBD2 TRBJ2-1 - TRBV7-3 CASSTSGKYNEQFF TGTGCCAGCAGCACTAGCGGGAAATACAATGAGCAGTTCTTC
TRBD2 TRBJ2-5 once TRBV27 CASRFRLAETQYF TGTGCCAGCAGGTTTCGACTAGCCGAGACCCAGTACTTC
- TRBJ2-3 - TRBV4-3 CASSPLVQRGYSTDTQYF TGCGCCAGCAGCCCCCTGGTTCAACGGGGTTACAGCACAGATACGCAGTATTTT
- TRBJ1-4 once TRBV7-9 CASSLALGGEKLFF TGTGCCAGCAGCTTAGCGCTGGGAGGGGAAAAACTGTTTTTT
TRBD1 TRBJ1-2 - TRBV28 CASSPRTGRYGYTF TGTGCCAGCAGTCCACGGACAGGCCGCTATGGCTACACCTTC
- TRBJ2-7 - TRBV5-1 CASSLSQGLYEQYF TGCGCCAGCAGCTTGTCCCAGGGCTTATACGAGCAGTACTTC
- TRBJ2-3 - TRBV6-6 CASSSGTHESTQYF TGTGCCAGCAGTTCCGGGACTCACGAGAGTACGCAGTATTTT
- TRBJ2-7 - TRBV27 CASSRSPALSREQYF TGTGCCAGCAGTAGGAGCCCAGCCCTGAGCAGGGAGCAGTACTTC
- TRBJ1-2 - TRBV19 CASSISGDNGYTF TGTGCCAGTAGTATCTCAGGGGACAATGGCTACACCTTC
TRBD1 TRBJ2-5 - TRBV7-3 CASSFGTDQETQYF TGTGCCAGCAGCTTCGGGACAGACCAAGAGACCCAGTACTTC
- TRBJ2-3 - TRBV30 CAWSGGGGLDTQYF TGTGCCTGGAGTGGTGGAGGGGGGTTAGATACGCAGTATTTT